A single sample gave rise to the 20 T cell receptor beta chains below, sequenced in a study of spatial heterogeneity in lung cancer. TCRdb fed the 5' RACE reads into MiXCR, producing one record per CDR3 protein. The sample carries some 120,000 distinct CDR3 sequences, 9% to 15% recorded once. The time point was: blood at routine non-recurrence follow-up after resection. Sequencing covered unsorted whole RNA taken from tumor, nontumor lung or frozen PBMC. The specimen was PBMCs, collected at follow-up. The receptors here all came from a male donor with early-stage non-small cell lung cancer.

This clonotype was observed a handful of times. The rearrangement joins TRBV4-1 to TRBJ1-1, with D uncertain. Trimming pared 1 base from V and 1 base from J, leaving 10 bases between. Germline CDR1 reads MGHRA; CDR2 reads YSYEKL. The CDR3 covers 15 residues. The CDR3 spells CASSQVQSTNTEAFF. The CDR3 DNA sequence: TGCGCCAGCAGCCAAGTTCAGAGTACGAACACTGAAGCTTTCTTT.

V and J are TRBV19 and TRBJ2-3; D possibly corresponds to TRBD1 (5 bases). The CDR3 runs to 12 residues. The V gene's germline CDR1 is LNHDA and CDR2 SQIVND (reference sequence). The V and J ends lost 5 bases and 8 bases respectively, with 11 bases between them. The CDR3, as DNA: TGTGCCAGTAGTCCGCAGGGCCGTACGCAGTATTTT. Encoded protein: CASSPQGRTQYF.

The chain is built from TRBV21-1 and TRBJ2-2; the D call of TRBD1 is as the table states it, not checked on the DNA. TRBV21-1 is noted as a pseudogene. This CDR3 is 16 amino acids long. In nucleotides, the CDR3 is TGTGCCAGCAGCACCGGGCCCGGGCGTCACACCGGGGAGCTGTTTTTT. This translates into CASSTGPGRHTGELFF.

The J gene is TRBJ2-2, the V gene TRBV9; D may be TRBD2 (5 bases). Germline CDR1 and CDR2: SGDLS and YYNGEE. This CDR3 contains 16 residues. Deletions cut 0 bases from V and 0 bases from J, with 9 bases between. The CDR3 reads CASSVGAETNTGELFF. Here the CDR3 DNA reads TGTGCCAGCAGCGTAGGAGCGGAGACGAACACCGGGGAGCTGTTTTTT.

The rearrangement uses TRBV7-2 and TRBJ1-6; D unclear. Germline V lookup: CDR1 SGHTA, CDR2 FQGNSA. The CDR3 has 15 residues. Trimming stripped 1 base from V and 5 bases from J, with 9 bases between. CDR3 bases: TGTGCCAGCAGCTTAGTCTCACATAATAATTCACCCCTCCACTTT. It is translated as CASSLVSHNNSPLHF.

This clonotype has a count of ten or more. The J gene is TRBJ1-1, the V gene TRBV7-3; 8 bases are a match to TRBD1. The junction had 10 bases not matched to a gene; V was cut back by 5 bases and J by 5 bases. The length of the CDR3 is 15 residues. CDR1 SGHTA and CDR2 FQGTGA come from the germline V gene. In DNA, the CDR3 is TGTGCCAGCAGCGAAACTTCCGGGACAGGAACTGAAGCTTTCTTT. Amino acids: CASSETSGTGTEAFF.

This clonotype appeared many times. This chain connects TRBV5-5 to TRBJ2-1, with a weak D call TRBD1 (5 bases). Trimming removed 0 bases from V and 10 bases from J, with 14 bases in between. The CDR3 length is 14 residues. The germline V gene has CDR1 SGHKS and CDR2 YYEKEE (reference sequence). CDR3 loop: CASSLGLVTGEQFF. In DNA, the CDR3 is TGTGCCAGCAGCTTGGGTCTTGTTACAGGAGAGCAGTTCTTC. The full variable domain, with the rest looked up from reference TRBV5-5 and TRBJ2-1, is DAGVTQSPTHLIKTRGQQVTLRCSPISGHKSVSWYQQVLGQGPQFIFQYYEKEERGRGNFPDRFSARQFPNYSSELNVNALLLGDSALYLCASSLGLVTGEQFFGPGTRLTVL.

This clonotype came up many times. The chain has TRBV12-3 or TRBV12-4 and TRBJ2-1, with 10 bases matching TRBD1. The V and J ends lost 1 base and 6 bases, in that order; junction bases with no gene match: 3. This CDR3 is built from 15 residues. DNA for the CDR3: TGTGCCAGCAGTTTAGGGACAGGGGGTTTCAATGAGCAGTTCTTC. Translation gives CASSLGTGGFNEQFF.

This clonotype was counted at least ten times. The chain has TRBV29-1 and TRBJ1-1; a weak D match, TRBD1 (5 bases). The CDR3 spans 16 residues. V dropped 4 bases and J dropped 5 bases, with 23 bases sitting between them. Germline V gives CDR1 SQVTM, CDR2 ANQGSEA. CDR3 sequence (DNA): TGCAGCGTTGTCGTAGCCCGCGGGGGAGTCAAGACTGAAGCTTTCTTT. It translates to CSVVVARGGVKTEAFF.

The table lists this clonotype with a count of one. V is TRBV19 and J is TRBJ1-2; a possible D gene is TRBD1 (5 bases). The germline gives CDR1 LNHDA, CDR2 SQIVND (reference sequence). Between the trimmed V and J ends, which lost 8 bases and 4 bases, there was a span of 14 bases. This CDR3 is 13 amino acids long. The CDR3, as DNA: TGTGCCAGTGGGGACCCGGGAGGCTATGGCTACACCTTC. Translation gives CASGDPGGYGYTF.

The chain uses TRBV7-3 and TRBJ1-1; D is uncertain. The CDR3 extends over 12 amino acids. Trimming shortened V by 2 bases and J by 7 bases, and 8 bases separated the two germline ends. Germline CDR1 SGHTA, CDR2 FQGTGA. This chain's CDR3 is CASSLGGGEAFF. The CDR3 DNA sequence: TGTGCCAGCAGCTTAGGAGGCGGTGAAGCTTTCTTT.

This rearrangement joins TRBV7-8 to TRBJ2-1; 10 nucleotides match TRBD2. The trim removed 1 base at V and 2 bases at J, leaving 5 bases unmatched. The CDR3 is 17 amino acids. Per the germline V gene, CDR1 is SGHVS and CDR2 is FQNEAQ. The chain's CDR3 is CASSLVLAGAPYNEQFF. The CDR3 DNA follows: TGTGCCAGCAGCTTAGTTCTAGCGGGGGCTCCCTACAATGAGCAGTTCTTC.

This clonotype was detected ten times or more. In DNA form, the CDR3 reads TGTGCCAGTAGTCACGCGCGGGACAATCAGCCCCAGCATTTT. Protein product: CASSHARDNQPQHF. This chain links TRBV19 with TRBJ1-5; unclear D gene. Germline V lookup: CDR1 LNHDA, CDR2 SQIVND (reference sequence). The ends were cut back, 5 bases at V and 3 bases at J, with 11 bases in the middle. The CDR3 consists of 14 residues.

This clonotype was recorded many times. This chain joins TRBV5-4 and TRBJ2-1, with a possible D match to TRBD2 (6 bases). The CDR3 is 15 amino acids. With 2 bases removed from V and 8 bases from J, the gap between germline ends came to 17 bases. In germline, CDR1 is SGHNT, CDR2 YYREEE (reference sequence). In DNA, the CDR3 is TGTGCCAGCAGCTTACCGGGACTTCGAAACGATGAGCAGTTCTTC. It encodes CASSLPGLRNDEQFF.

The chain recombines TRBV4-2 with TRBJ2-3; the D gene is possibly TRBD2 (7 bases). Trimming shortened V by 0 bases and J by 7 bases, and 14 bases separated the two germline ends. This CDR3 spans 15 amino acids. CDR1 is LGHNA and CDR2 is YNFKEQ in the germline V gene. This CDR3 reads CASSQEGGAKNTQYF. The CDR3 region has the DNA TGTGCCAGCAGCCAAGAGGGGGGGGCGAAAAATACGCAGTATTTT.

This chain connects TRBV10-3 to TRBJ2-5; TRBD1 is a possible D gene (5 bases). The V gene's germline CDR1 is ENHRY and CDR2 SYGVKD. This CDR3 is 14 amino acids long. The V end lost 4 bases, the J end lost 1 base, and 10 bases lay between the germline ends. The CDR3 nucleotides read TGTGCCATCAGTGGGCAGGGTGCCCAAGAGACCCAGTACTTC. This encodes CAISGQGAQETQYF.

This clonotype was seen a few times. CDR3 sequence: CASGGQGWTEAFF. In nucleotides, the CDR3 is TGTGCCAGTGGGGGACAGGGGTGGACTGAAGCTTTCTTT. The chain carries TRBV12-3 or TRBV12-4 and TRBJ1-1; 10 bases line up with TRBD1. This CDR3 region has 13 residues. The ends lost 9 bases at V and 5 bases at J; junction bases unmatched: 6.

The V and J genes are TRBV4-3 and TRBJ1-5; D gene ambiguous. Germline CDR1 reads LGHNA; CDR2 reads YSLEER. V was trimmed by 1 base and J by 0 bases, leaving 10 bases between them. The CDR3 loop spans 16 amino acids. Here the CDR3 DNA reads TGCGCCAGCAGCCAAGGTCCGCTTTCTAGCAATCAGCCCCAGCATTTT. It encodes CASSQGPLSSNQPQHF.

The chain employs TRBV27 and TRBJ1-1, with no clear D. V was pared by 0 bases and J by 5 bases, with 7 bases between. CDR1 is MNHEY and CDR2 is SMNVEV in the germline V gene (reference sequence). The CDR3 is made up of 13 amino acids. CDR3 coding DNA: TGTGCCAGCAGTTTATCTAAAGGGACTGAAGCTTTCTTT. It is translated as CASSLSKGTEAFF.

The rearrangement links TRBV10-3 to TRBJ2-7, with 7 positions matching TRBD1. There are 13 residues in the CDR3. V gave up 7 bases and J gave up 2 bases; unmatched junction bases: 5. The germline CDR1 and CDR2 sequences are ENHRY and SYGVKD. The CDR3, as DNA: TGTGCCATCAAGGACAGGTTAACCTACGAGCAGTACTTC. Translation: CAIKDRLTYEQYF.